These 32 T cell receptor beta chains were sequenced from one sample in a study of shared clonotypes between healthy human individuals. The table came from immunoSEQ multiplex PCR; TCRdb's copy has only in-frame clones and leaves some out. The table has 1.6 million or so clones, approximately 98.5% seen once; the top ten hold about 0.34%. Sequencing input: naive CD4+ T cells sorted from blood. Subset: CD45RA+ positively selected. These TCRs come from a man aged 30 to 45 in good health.

The rearrangement links TRBV18 to TRBJ2-7; D unclear. Trimming cost V 6 bases and J 2 bases, with 14 bases left between them. This CDR3 has 14 amino acids. Germline values: CDR1 KGHSH, CDR2 LQKENI. The CDR3 nucleotides are TGTGCCAGCTCCCCAGTAGGGCCCCCCTACGAGCAGTACTTC. Residues: CASSPVGPPYEQYF. The full variable domain, rest sourced from reference TRBV18 and TRBJ2-7, is NAGVMQNPRHLVRRRGQEARLRCSPMKGHSHVYWYRQLPEEGLKFMVYLQKENIIDESGMPKERFSAEFPKEGPSILRIQQVVRGDSAAYFCASSPVGPPYEQYFGPGTRLTVT.

Details on this clone: Other DNA variants within this sample encode the same CDR3. The gene calls are TRBV5-1 and TRBJ2-5; possibly TRBD2 for D (6 bases). This CDR3 comprises 13 residues. Germline V CDR1 and CDR2: SGHRS, YFSETQ. The ends were cut back, 0 bases at V and 5 bases at J, with 8 bases in the middle. The CDR3 here is CASSLAGGETQYF. The CDR3 DNA sequence: TGCGCCAGCAGCTTGGCCGGAGGGGAGACCCAGTACTTC.

This chain uses TRBV18 with TRBJ2-7, with D possibly being TRBD1 (5 bases). Germline assignment: CDR1 KGHSH and CDR2 LQKENI. The V and J ends lost 1 base and 2 bases respectively, with 9 bases between them. The CDR3 covers 14 residues. This chain's CDR3 is CASSPRGLTYEQYF. The CDR3 DNA follows: TGTGCCAGCTCACCACGGGGCCTAACCTACGAGCAGTACTTC.

This chain links TRBV7-2 with TRBJ2-7, with TRBD2 identical over 9 bases. Germline CDR1 reads SGHTA; CDR2 reads FQGNSA. The junction had 3 bases not matched to a gene; V was cut back by 4 bases and J by 2 bases. The CDR3 has 14 amino acids. The DNA of the CDR3 is TGTGCCAGCAGCTCGCTAGCGGGACCCTACGAGCAGTACTTC. Protein: CASSSLAGPYEQYF.

This chain uses TRBV9 with TRBJ1-5; D is unclear. V dropped 4 bases and J dropped 6 bases, with 23 bases sitting between them. Germline V gene sequence: CDR1 SGDLS, CDR2 YYNGEE. The CDR3 extends over 17 amino acids. The CDR3 DNA follows: TGTGCCAGCAGCATAGGCCCCGTGGGCGACGGCGGTCAGCCCCAGCATTTT. It yields the protein CASSIGPVGDGGQPQHF.

The chain recombines TRBV7-6 with TRBJ2-7, with a tentative D call TRBD2 (6 bases). Germline CDR1 is SGHVS and CDR2 is FNYEAQ. The length of the CDR3 is 17 residues. Trimming took off 0 bases at V and 0 bases at J, with 15 bases between the two ends. The CDR3 region has the DNA TGTGCCAGCAGCTTAGCAATAGCGGCAGAAAGCTCCTACGAGCAGTACTTC. This translates into CASSLAIAAESSYEQYF.

In this sample, this clone turned up once. The chain couples TRBV5-5 to TRBJ2-5, with no clear D. The V gene's germline CDR1 is SGHKS and CDR2 YYEKEE (reference sequence). This CDR3 spans 14 amino acids. Deletions cut 4 bases from V and 4 bases from J, with 14 bases between. Here the CDR3 reads CASSVATERETQYF. DNA for the CDR3: TGTGCCAGCAGCGTGGCTACAGAGAGAGAGACCCAGTACTTC.

The J gene is TRBJ2-3, the V gene TRBV27; 11 positions agree with TRBD2. Germline trimming cut 3 bases from V and 3 bases from J; bases unmatched to any gene: 8. CDR1 and CDR2 (germline): MNHEY, SMNVEV (reference sequence). CDR3 length: 17 residues. CDR3 sequence (DNA): TGTGCCAGCAGTTTCGGGCTAGCGGGAGGAGTGACAGATACGCAGTATTTT. The encoded protein is CASSFGLAGGVTDTQYF.

The V gene is TRBV10-1, the J gene TRBJ1-2; D is unclear. Trimming took 3 bases from V and 4 from J, leaving 9 bases between them. This CDR3 is 13 amino acids long. Per the germline V gene, CDR1 is WNHNN and CDR2 is SYGVQD (reference sequence). This CDR3 is CASSEGQPYGYTF. CDR3 in DNA: TGCGCCAGCAGTGAAGGGCAGCCCTATGGCTACACCTTC.

The rearrangement links TRBV18 to TRBJ2-3, with no clear D. The CDR3 runs to 14 residues. The germline V gene encodes CDR1 KGHSH and CDR2 LQKENI. V lost 1 base, J lost 3 bases, and 8 bases lay in between. CDR3 nucleotide sequence: TGTGCCAGCTCACCACGGCTGGGGACAGATACGCAGTATTTT. Protein product: CASSPRLGTDTQYF.

This clone was observed once. The gene calls are TRBV5-1 and TRBJ1-2; D remains ambiguous. CDR3 length: 12 residues. Germline CDR1 reads SGHRS; CDR2 reads YFSETQ. V was clipped by 4 bases and J by 0 bases, with 4 bases between them. DNA for the CDR3: TGCGCCAGCAGCGGTCCTAACTATGGCTACACCTTC. Translating it yields CASSGPNYGYTF.

V and J are TRBV9 and TRBJ2-7, with TRBD1 matching over 8 bases. The ends lost 2 bases at V and 2 bases at J; junction bases unmatched: 3. Germline V gene lookup returns CDR1 SGDLS and CDR2 YYNGEE. The CDR3 consists of 14 residues. The CDR3 DNA is TGTGCCAGCAGCGTCAGGGGGCGAGCCTACGAGCAGTACTTC. As protein: CASSVRGRAYEQYF. Full variable domain (outside the CDR3, taken from reference TRBV9 and TRBJ2-7): DSGVTQTPKHLITATGQRVTLRCSPRSGDLSVYWYQQSLDQGLQFLIQYYNGEERAKGNILERFSAQQFPDLHSELNLSSLELGDSALYFCASSVRGRAYEQYFGPGTRLTVT.

V gene TRBV5-1 combines with J gene TRBJ2-1; 15 bases are a match to TRBD2. The germline gives CDR1 SGHRS, CDR2 YFSETQ. The CDR3 is 19 amino acids. V gave up 2 bases and J gave up 7 bases; unmatched junction bases: 13. CDR3 DNA: TGCGCCAGCAGCTTCTCTCCGGGACTAGCGGGAGGTTCTGGGAATGAGCAGTTCTTC. Residues: CASSFSPGLAGGSGNEQFF.

There are a few counts of this clone. V gene TRBV5-1 combines with J gene TRBJ2-3; D call uncertain. V was trimmed by 0 bases and J by 0 bases, leaving 8 bases between them. Per germline, CDR1 SGHRS and CDR2 YFSETQ. CDR3 length equals 15 residues. The CDR3 DNA follows: TGCGCCAGCAGCTTGGTGGGGATTAGCACAGATACGCAGTATTTT. Protein product: CASSLVGISTDTQYF.

The chain employs TRBV2 and TRBJ2-7; D is uncertain. Per the germline V gene, CDR1 is SNHLY and CDR2 is FYNNEI. CDR3 size: 14 residues. V lost 3 bases to trimming and J lost 5 bases, with 14 bases between them. This CDR3 reads CASSENGLGNEQYF. In DNA, the CDR3 is TGTGCCAGCAGTGAGAATGGGTTAGGAAACGAGCAGTACTTC.

To note about this clone: Different DNA sequences within this sample yield the same CDR3. The genes are TRBV2 and TRBJ2-5; a weak D match, TRBD2 (6 bases). With 6 bases removed from V and 1 base from J, the gap between germline ends came to 6 bases. CDR1 and CDR2 (germline): SNHLY, FYNNEI. The CDR3 length is 12 residues. The CDR3: CASSGGQETQYF. CDR3 nucleotides: TGTGCCAGCAGCGGGGGCCAAGAGACCCAGTACTTC.

This chain connects TRBV5-4 to TRBJ2-1; 7 nucleotides line up with TRBD2. The CDR3 runs to 13 residues. Trimming at V came to 3 bases and at J to 9 bases, leaving 6 bases not matched to a gene. In germline, CDR1 is SGHNT, CDR2 YYREEE (reference sequence). CDR3 DNA: TGTGCCAGCAGCTCCCCGACTAGCCGTGAGCAGTTCTTC. Protein: CASSSPTSREQFF.

The V and J genes are TRBV7-2 and TRBJ2-1, with TRBD2 identical over 14 bases. The CDR3 extends over 14 amino acids. CDR1 is SGHTA, CDR2 FQGNSA, per germline. The ends lost 3 bases at V and 12 bases at J; junction bases unmatched: 4. This CDR3 reads CASSLGLAGVAQFF. CDR3 sequence (DNA): TGTGCCAGCAGCTTGGGACTAGCGGGAGTGGCGCAGTTCTTC.

The chain has TRBV5-4 and TRBJ2-7, with D possibly TRBD2 on 5 matching bases. The germline V and J ends were trimmed by 0 bases and 0 bases, with 13 bases remaining between them. Germline V gene data show CDR1 as SGHNT and CDR2 as YYREEE (reference sequence). This CDR3 is built from 16 residues. CDR3 protein: CASSLGLRVSSYEQYF. The CDR3 DNA sequence: TGTGCCAGCAGCTTGGGGTTGCGGGTAAGCTCCTACGAGCAGTACTTC.

The chain combines TRBV7-9 with TRBJ2-3; TRBD2 aligns across 7 bases. Germline CDR1 is SEHNR and CDR2 is FQNEAQ (reference sequence). This CDR3 is 16 amino acids long. Trimming removed 5 bases from V and 5 bases from J; junction bases left unmatched: 13. Here the CDR3 DNA reads TGTGCCAGCAGCCCCTATCTGAGGGAGGGCCGAGATACGCAGTATTTT. It yields the protein CASSPYLREGRDTQYF.

The V and J genes are TRBV12-5 and TRBJ2-1; 8 nucleotides agree with TRBD2. Germline CDR1 reads LGHNT; CDR2 reads FRNRAP. The CDR3 sequence is 15 residues long. As DNA, the CDR3 is TGTGCCGCGGGGGGAACTAGCGACTACGACTATGAGCAGTTCTTC. Translation gives CAAGGTSDYDYEQFF. Full variable domain (remainder filled in from reference TRBV12-5 and TRBJ2-1): DARVTQTPRHKVTEMGQEVTMRCQPILGHNTVFWYRQTMMQGLELLAYFRNRAPLDDSGMPKDRFSAEMPDATLATLKIQPSEPRDSAVYFCAAGGTSDYDYEQFFGPGTRLTVL.

In DNA, the CDR3 is TGCGCCAGCAGCTTGCTGGAAGGTAACACCGGGGAGCTGTTTTTT. This codes for CASSLLEGNTGELFF. V usage is TRBV5-1 and J usage is TRBJ2-2; D remains ambiguous. The ends were cut back, 1 base at V and 2 bases at J, with 9 bases in the middle. Germline CDR1 SGHRS, CDR2 YFSETQ. This CDR3 has 15 amino acids.

The chain couples TRBV15 to TRBJ1-1; D is ambiguous. Germline CDR1 LNHNV, CDR2 YYDKDF (reference sequence). The ends were cut back, 0 bases at V and 6 bases at J, with 11 bases in the middle. The CDR3 is 14 amino acids. The CDR3 loop is CATSRDLRLSEAFF. CDR3 sequence (DNA): TGTGCCACCAGCAGAGATCTGAGGCTCTCTGAAGCTTTCTTT.

The gene calls are TRBV18 and TRBJ2-1; the D gene could be TRBD1 or TRBD2 (5 bases each). CDR3 length: 13 residues. Germline V gene sequence: CDR1 KGHSH, CDR2 LQKENI. The V end was cut by 4 bases, the J end by 8 bases, with 12 bases between. The CDR3 sequence is CASSQGFSDEQFF. The CDR3 bases are TGTGCCAGCTCACAGGGGTTTAGCGATGAGCAGTTCTTC.

The J gene is TRBJ2-1, the V gene TRBV19; the D is unclear. Trimming left V 0 bases short and J 3 bases short, with 9 bases between. This CDR3 has 15 residues. CDR1 and CDR2 (germline): LNHDA, SQIVND (reference sequence). The CDR3, as DNA: TGTGCCAGTAGTATAGAGGGAAAGGTCTACAATGAGCAGTTCTTC. This codes for CASSIEGKVYNEQFF.

The rearrangement joins TRBV1 to TRBJ2-7. TRBV1 is tagged as a pseudogene. This CDR3 region has 9 residues. The CDR3 sequence is CTSSREQYF. The DNA of the CDR3 is TGCACCAGCAGCCGCGAGCAGTACTTC.

J is TRBJ1-5 and V is TRBV5-1; no firm D call. This CDR3 is 17 amino acids long. In germline, CDR1 is SGHRS, CDR2 YFSETQ. Trimming shortened V by 2 bases and J by 3 bases, and 18 bases separated the two germline ends. Here the CDR3 reads CASSFLPWGGNNQPQHF. The DNA for the CDR3 is TGCGCCAGCAGCTTTTTACCCTGGGGAGGAAACAATCAGCCCCAGCATTTT.

The chain has TRBV2 and TRBJ1-1; D may be TRBD1 (5 bases). This CDR3 has 13 amino acids. Germline assignment: CDR1 SNHLY and CDR2 FYNNEI. V lost 7 bases to trimming and J lost 5 bases, with 14 bases between them. The CDR3 DNA sequence: TGTGCCAGCAATCCGGGACGAGAAACTGAAGCTTTCTTT. It is translated as CASNPGRETEAFF.

This clone was seen only once. The chain combines TRBV25-1 with TRBJ2-3, with D maybe TRBD2 (6 bases). The CDR3 spans 15 residues. Trimming took off 6 bases at V and 1 base at J, with 14 bases between the two ends. The germline V gene encodes CDR1 MGHDK and CDR2 SYGVNS. The CDR3: CASSRGGGRTDTQYF. The CDR3 bases are TGTGCCAGCAGCCGGGGAGGCGGTCGCACAGATACGCAGTATTTT.

V usage is TRBV27 and J usage is TRBJ2-1, with D perhaps matching TRBD2 (6 bases). CDR3 length equals 17 residues. V lost 8 bases, J lost 0 bases, and 20 bases lay in between. Germline V gene sequence: CDR1 MNHEY, CDR2 SMNVEV (reference sequence). The CDR3 DNA reads TGTGCCAGCGGGAGGTGGGGGGTCGCGAGCTCCTACAATGAGCAGTTCTTC. This gives the protein CASGRWGVASSYNEQFF.

In this sample, this clone turned up a few times. V is TRBV7-9 and J is TRBJ2-2; 7 positions match TRBD1. The length of the CDR3 is 17 residues. CDR1 and CDR2 (germline): SEHNR, FQNEAQ (reference sequence). V dropped 5 bases and J dropped 2; count of bases not matched to a gene: 11. This CDR3 reads CASSPSPGTDNTGELFF. The CDR3 coding sequence is TGTGCCAGCAGCCCCTCCCCCGGGACAGACAACACCGGGGAGCTGTTTTTT.

The rearrangement uses TRBV6-1 and TRBJ2-7, with D possibly being TRBD1 (5 bases). The ends were cut back, 8 bases at V and 5 bases at J, with 19 bases in the middle. The CDR3 has 14 amino acids. CDR1 is MNHNS, CDR2 SASEGT, per germline. In DNA, the CDR3 is TGTGCCAGCGTAACTAAGTGGGGCCTCGACGAGCAGTACTTC. It encodes CASVTKWGLDEQYF.